The clone carrying this TCR beta chain was counted many times. Its specificity is not known. This sample was taken from a study of neurological immune-mediated disorders. Study-level points and caveats: Falling below healthy controls, multiple sclerosis showed the least TCR clonal expansion, while HTLV-1-associated myelopathy showed the most.

V shed 6 bases and J 9 bases; nucleotides not matched to a gene: 12. This CDR3 contains 16 residues. Germline V lookup: CDR1 ENHRY, CDR2 SYGVKD. With 10-nucleotide random UMIs, 5'RACE was used to make the cDNA. From the 5' RACE reads, TCRdb called clonotypes with MiXCR, one entry per CDR3 protein. The profile covers about 66,000 distinct CDR3 sequences, with nearly 3.5% appearing a single time and more than 3% taken by the ten largest. Material for sequencing was PBMCs. V gene TRBV10-3 combines with J gene TRBJ2-7, with 15 bases that match TRBD2. This clonotype was obtained from a middle-aged man with multiple sclerosis. CDR3 sequence (DNA): TGTGCCATCAGCGGGACTAGCGGGAGGTCAAGAGGGGGGCAGTACTTC. It yields the protein CAISGTSGRSRGGQYF.